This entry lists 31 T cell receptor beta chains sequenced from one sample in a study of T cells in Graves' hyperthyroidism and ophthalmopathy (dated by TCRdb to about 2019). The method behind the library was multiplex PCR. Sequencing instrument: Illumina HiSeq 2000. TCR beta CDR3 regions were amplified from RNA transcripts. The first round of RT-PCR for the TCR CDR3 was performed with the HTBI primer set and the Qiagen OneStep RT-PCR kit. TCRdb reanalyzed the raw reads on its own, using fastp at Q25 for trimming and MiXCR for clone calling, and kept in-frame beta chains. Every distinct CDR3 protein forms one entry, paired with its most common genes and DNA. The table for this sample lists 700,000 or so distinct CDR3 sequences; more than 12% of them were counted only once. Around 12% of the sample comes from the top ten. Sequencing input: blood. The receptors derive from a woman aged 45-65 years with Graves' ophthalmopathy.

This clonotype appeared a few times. The CDR3 nucleotides are TGCAGCGCCTTACTAGCGGGAGAAGGCGAGCAGTACTTC. This gives the protein CSALLAGEGEQYF. The V gene is TRBV29-1, the J gene TRBJ2-7, with 11 bases matching TRBD2. CDR1 is SQVTM, CDR2 ANQGSEA, per germline. The CDR3 has 13 amino acids. V was pared by 7 bases and J by 6 bases, with 8 bases of the junction left unmatched.

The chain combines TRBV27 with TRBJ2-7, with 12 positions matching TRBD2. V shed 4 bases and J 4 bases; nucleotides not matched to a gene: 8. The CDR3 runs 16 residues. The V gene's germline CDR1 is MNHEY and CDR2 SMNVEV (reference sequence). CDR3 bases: TGTGCCAGCAGTTCCCCTAGCGGGAGGGCCCCATACGAGCAGTACTTC. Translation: CASSSPSGRAPYEQYF.

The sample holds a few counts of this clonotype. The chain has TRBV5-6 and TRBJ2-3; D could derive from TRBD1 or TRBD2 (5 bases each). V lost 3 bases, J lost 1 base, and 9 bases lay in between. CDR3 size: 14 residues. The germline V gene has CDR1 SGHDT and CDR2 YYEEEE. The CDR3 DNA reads TGTGCCAGCAGCTACCGGGACGGCACAGATACGCAGTATTTT. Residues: CASSYRDGTDTQYF.

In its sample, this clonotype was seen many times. This CDR3 is CSAIGLAGREQFF. The DNA of the CDR3 is TGCAGTGCTATCGGACTAGCGGGTCGGGAGCAGTTCTTC. This chain uses TRBV20-1 with TRBJ2-1; 11 nucleotides align to TRBD2. V lost 4 bases to trimming and J lost 10 bases; unmatched junction nucleotides: 6. The CDR3 consists of 13 residues. CDR1 and CDR2 from the germline V gene are DFQATT and SNEGSKA (reference sequence).

This chain's CDR3 is CASSSGTNPYEQYF. The DNA of the CDR3 is TGTGCCAGCAGCTCCGGGACAAACCCCTACGAGCAGTACTTC. The chain carries TRBV7-9 and TRBJ2-7; possible D gene TRBD1, 6 bases. V lost 4 bases to trimming and J lost 2 bases, with 12 bases between them. There are 14 residues in the CDR3. Germline CDR1 is SEHNR and CDR2 is FQNEAQ (reference sequence).

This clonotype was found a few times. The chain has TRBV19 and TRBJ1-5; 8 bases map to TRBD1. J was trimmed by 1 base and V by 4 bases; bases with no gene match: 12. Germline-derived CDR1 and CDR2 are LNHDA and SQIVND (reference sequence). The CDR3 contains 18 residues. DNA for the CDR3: TGTGCCAGTAGTACCGTTGGGACAGGAGGGACCAGCAATCAGCCCCAGCATTTT. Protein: CASSTVGTGGTSNQPQHF.

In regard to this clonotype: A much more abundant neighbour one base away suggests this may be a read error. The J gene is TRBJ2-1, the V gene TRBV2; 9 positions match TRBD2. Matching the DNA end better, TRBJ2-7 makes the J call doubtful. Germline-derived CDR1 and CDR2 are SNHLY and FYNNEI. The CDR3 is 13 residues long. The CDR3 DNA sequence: TGTGCCAGCAGTGAGCGGGAGGGCAATGAGCAGTACTTC. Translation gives CASSEREGNEQYF.

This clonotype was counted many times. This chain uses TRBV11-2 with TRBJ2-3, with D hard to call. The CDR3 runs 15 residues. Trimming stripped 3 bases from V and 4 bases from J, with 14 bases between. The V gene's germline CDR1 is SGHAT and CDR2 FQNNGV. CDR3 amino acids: CASSLGFTIADTQYF. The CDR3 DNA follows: TGTGCCAGCAGCTTGGGCTTTACTATCGCAGATACGCAGTATTTT.

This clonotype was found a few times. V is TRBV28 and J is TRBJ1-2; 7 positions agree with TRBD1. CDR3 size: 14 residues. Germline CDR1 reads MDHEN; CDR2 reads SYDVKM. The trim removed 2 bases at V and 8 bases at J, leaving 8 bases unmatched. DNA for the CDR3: TGTGCCAGCAGTTTAATGACAGGGCAAAGGGGCTACACCTTC. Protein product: CASSLMTGQRGYTF.

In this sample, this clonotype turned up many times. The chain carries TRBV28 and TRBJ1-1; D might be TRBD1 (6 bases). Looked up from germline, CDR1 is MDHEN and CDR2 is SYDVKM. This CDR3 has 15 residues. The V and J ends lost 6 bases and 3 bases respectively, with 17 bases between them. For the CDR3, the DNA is TGTGCCAGCAGACAACAGGGATGGGGGTACACTGAAGCTTTCTTT. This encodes CASRQQGWGYTEAFF. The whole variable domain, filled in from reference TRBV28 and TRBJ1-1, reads DVKVTQSSRYLVKRTGEKVFLECVQDMDHENMFWYRQDPGLGLRLIYFSYDVKMKEKGDIPEGYSVSREKKERFSLILESASTNQTSMYLCASRQQGWGYTEAFFGQGTRLTVV.

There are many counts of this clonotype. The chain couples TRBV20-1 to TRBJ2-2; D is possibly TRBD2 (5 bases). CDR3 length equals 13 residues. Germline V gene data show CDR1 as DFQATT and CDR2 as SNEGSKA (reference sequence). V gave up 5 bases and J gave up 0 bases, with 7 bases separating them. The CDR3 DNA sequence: TGCAGTGCTTTGGACTCGAACACCGGGGAGCTGTTTTTT. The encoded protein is CSALDSNTGELFF.

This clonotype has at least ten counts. The CDR3 spells CASSEQVTVNTEAFF. DNA for the CDR3: TGTGCCAGCAGTGAGCAGGTTACTGTGAACACTGAAGCTTTCTTT. V gene TRBV27 combines with J gene TRBJ1-1, with D hard to call. Germline CDR1 is MNHEY and CDR2 is SMNVEV (reference sequence). There are 15 residues in the CDR3. V gave up 5 bases and J gave up 0 bases, with 13 bases separating them.

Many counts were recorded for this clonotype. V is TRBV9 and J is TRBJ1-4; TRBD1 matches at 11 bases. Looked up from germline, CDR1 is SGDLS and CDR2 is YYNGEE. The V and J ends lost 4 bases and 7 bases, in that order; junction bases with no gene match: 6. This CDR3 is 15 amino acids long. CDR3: CASSQAGTGGEKLFF. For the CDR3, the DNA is TGTGCCAGCAGCCAAGCCGGGACAGGGGGTGAAAAACTGTTTTTT.

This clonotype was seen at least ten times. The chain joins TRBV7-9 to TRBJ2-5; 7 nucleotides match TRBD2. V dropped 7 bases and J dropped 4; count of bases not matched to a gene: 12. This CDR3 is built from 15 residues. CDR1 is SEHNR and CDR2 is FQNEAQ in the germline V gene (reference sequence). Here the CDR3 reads CASNSGGRDRETQYF. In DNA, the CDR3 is TGTGCCAGCAACTCCGGTGGGAGGGATCGAGAGACCCAGTACTTC.

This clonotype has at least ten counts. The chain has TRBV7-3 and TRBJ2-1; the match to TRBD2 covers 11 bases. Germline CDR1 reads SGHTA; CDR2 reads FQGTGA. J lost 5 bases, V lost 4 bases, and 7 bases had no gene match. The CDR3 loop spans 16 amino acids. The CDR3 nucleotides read TGTGCCAGCAGCTCCCCTAGCGGGAGGAGAGACAATGAGCAGTTCTTC. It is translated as CASSSPSGRRDNEQFF.

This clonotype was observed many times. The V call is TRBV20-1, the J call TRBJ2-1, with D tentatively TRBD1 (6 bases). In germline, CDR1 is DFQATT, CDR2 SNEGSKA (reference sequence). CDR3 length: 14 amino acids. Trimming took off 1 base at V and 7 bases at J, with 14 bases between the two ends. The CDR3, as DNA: TGCAGTGCTAGAGGAGGGGGTACCTTGAATGAGCAGTTCTTC. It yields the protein CSARGGGTLNEQFF.

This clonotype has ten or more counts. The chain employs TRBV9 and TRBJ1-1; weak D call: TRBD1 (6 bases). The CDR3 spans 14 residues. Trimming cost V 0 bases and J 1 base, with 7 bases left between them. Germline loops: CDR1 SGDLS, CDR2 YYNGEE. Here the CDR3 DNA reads TGTGCCAGCAGCGTAGTAGGGGGGAACACTGAAGCTTTCTTT. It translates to CASSVVGGNTEAFF.

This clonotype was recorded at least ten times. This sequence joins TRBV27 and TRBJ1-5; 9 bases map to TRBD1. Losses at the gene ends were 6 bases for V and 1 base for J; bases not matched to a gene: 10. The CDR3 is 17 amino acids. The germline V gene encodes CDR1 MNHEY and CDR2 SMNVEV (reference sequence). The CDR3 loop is CASRPDRGLRSNQPQHF. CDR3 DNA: TGTGCCAGCAGACCGGACAGGGGTTTGAGGAGCAATCAGCCCCAGCATTTT.

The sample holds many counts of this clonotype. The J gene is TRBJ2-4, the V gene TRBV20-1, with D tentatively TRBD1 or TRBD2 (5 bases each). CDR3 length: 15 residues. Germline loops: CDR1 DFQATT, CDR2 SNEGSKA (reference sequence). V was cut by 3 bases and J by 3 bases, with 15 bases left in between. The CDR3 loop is CSASLGVGVKNIQYF. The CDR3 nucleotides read TGCAGTGCTAGTCTCGGGGTGGGGGTCAAAAACATTCAGTACTTC.

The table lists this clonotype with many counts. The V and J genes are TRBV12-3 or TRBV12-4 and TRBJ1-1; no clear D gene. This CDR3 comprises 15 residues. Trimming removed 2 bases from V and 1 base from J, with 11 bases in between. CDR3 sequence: CASSLMGRSNTEAFF. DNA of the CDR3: TGTGCCAGCAGTTTAATGGGCAGATCGAACACTGAAGCTTTCTTT.

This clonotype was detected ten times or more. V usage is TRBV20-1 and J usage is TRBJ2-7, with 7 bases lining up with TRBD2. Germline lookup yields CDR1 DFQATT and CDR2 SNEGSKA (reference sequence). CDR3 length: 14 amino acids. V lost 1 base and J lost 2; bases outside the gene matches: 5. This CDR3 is CSARGLAGAYEQYF. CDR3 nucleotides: TGCAGTGCTAGAGGACTGGCGGGGGCCTACGAGCAGTACTTC.

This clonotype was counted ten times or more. The CDR3 here is CASSVGLAGGDEQYF. The CDR3 coding sequence is TGTGCCAGCAGTGTAGGACTAGCGGGTGGCGACGAGCAGTACTTC. The V and J genes are TRBV28 and TRBJ2-7, with 11 positions matching TRBD2. Germline CDR1 reads MDHEN; CDR2 reads SYDVKM. The CDR3 covers 15 residues. The V and J ends lost 5 bases and 5 bases, in that order; junction bases with no gene match: 8.

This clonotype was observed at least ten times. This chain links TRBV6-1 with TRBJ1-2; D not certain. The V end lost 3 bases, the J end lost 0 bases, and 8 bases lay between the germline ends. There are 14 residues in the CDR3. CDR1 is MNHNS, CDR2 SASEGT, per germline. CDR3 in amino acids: CASSEAGANYGYTF. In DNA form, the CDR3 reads TGTGCCAGCAGTGAGGCAGGAGCTAACTATGGCTACACCTTC.

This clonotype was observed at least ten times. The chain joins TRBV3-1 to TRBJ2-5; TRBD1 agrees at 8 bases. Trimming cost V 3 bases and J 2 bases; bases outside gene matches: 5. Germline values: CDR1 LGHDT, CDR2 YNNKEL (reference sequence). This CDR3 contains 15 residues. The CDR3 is CASSQGQAGQETQYF. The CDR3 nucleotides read TGTGCCAGCAGCCAGGGACAGGCAGGACAAGAGACCCAGTACTTC.

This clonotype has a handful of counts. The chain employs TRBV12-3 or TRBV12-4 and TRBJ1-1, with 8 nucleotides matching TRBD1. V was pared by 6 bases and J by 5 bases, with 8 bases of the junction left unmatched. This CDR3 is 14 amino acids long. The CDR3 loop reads CASRATGARTEAFF. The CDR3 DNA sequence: TGTGCCAGCAGGGCGACAGGGGCTAGGACTGAAGCTTTCTTT.

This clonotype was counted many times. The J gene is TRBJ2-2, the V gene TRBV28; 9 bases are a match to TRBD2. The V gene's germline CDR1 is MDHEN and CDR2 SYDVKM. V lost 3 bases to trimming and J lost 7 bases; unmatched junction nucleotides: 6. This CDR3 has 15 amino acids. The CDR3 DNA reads TGTGCCAGCAGTTTCCTTAGCGGGAGAAGCGGGGAGCTGTTTTTT. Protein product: CASSFLSGRSGELFF.

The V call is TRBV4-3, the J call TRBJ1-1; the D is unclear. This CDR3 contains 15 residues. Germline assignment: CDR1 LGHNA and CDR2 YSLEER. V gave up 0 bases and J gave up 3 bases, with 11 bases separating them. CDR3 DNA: TGCGCCAGCAGCCAAGATAATTTGGGATACACTGAAGCTTTCTTT. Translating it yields CASSQDNLGYTEAFF.

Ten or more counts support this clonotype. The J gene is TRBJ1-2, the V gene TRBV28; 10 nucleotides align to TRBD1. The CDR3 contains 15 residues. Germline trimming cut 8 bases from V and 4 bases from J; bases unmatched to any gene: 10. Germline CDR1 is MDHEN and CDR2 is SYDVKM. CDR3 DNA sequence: TGTGCCAGCGCGAGACAGGGGGCGAACCCCTATGGCTACACCTTC. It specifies CASARQGANPYGYTF.

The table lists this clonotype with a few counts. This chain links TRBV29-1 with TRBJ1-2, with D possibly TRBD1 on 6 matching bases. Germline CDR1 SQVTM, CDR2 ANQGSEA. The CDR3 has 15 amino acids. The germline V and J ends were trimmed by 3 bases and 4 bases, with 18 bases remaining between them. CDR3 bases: TGCAGCGTTGATCCACTCTTACAGGGTATCTATGGCTACACCTTC. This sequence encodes CSVDPLLQGIYGYTF. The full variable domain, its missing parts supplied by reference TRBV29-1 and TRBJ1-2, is SAVISQKPSRDICQRGTSLTIQCQVDSQVTMMFWYRQQPGQSLTLIATANQGSEATYESGFVIDKFPISRPNLTFSTLTVSNMSPEDSSIYLCSVDPLLQGIYGYTFGSGTRLTVV.

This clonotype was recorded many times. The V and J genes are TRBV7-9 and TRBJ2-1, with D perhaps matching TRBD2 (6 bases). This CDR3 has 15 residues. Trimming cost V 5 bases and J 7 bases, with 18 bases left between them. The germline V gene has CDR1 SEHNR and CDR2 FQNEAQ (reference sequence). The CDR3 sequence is CASSTHWRDVNEQFF. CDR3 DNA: TGTGCCAGCAGCACCCACTGGCGGGATGTTAATGAGCAGTTCTTC.

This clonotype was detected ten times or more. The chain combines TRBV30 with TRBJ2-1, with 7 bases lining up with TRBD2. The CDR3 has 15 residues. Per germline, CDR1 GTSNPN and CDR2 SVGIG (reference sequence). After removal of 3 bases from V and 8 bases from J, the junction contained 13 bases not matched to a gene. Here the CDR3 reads CAWRKDSGFGDEQFF. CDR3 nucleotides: TGTGCCTGGAGAAAGGATAGCGGGTTTGGGGATGAGCAGTTCTTC.